This T cell receptor (beta chain) is drawn from a study of tumor-infiltrating lymphocytes in oesophageal squamous cell carcinoma. TCRdb independently ran MiXCR on the PCR reads; one entry per CDR3 protein. The data hold roughly 17,000 distinct CDR3 sequences, with about 51% observed a single time. CDR1 and CDR2 from the germline V gene are SGHTA and FQGNSA. Trimming pared 1 base from V and 6 bases from J, leaving 13 bases between. The CDR3 contains 15 residues. The TCR sequence derives from a female donor with esophageal squamous cell carcinoma. The sequenced sample was normal esophageal tissue next to the tumor. V is TRBV7-2 and J is TRBJ2-4; D may correspond to TRBD1 or TRBD2 (6 bases each). The CDR3 region is CASSLVQGGLNIQYF. For the CDR3, the DNA is TGTGCCAGCAGCTTAGTACAGGGAGGTTTAAACATTCAGTACTTC.